This T cell receptor beta chain is from a study of T cell repertoires in cytomegalovirus infection. Study-level information: Public TCR beta signatures marked donors with CMV infection and the matching HLA. Study outcomes and limitations: Cumulative frequency (of public TCR beta family members) identified carriers of CMV plus the relevant HLA. The ex vivo response showed dominance by HLA-C-restricted CMV-specific TCR beta clonotypes.

TCRdb reprocessed the reads with MiXCR, giving one entry per CDR3 protein. The sample includes about 130,000 distinct CDR3 sequences, roughly a quarter of them seen just once. A note on this clonotype: Its antigen remains unknown.

This TCR was sampled from a human donor in good health (CMV status not recorded). Some clones in this sample may be carry-over from other donors' samples. Sequencing used PBMCs, sequenced either directly or after in vitro stimulation (not recorded which).

The CDR3 spells CASRKRQGGLADTQYF. For the CDR3, the DNA is TGTGCCAGCAGGAAACGACAGGGAGGGCTAGCAGATACGCAGTATTTT. The gene calls are TRBV6-1 and TRBJ2-3, with D perhaps TRBD1 or TRBD2 (7 bases each). V was trimmed by 6 bases and J by 4 bases, leaving 20 bases between them. The CDR3 runs 16 residues. In germline, CDR1 is MNHNS, CDR2 SASEGT.